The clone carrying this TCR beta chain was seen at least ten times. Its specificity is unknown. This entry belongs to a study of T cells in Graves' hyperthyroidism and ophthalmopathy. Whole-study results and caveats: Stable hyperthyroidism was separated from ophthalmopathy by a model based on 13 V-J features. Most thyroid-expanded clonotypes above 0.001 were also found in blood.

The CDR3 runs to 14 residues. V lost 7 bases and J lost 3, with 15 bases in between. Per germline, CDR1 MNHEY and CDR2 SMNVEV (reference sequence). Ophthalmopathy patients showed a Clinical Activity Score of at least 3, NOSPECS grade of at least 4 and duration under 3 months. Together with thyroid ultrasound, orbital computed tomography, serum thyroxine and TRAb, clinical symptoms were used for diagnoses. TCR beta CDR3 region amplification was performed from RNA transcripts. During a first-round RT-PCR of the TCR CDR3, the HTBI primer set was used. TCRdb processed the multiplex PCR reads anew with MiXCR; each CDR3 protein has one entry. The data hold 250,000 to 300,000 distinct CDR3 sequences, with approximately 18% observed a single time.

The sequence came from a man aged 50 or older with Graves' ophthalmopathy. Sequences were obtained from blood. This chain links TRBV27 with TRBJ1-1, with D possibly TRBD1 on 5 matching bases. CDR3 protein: CASKKKRGYTEAFF. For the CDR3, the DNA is TGTGCCAGCAAAAAAAAAAGGGGCTACACTGAAGCTTTCTTT.